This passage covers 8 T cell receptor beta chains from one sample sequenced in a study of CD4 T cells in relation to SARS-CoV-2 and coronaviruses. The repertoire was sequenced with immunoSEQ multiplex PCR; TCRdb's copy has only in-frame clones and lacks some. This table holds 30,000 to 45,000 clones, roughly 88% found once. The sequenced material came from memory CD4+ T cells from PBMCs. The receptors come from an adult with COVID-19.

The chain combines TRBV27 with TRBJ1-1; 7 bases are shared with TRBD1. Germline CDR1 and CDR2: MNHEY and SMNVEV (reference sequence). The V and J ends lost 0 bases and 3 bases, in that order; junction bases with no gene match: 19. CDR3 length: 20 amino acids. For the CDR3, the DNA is TGTGCCAGCAGTTTATCCCCCCACACGACGGTGAGGGGGCGGGACACTGAAGCTTTCTTT. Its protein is CASSLSPHTTVRGRDTEAFF.

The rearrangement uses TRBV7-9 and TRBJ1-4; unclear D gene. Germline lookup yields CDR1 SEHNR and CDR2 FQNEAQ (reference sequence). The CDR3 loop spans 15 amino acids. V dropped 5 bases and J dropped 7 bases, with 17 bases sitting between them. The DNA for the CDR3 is TGTGCCAGCAGCAAGACCGCTGTGGTCGGTGAAAAACTGTTTTTT. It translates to CASSKTAVVGEKLFF. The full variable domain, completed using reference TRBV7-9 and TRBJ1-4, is DTGVSQNPRHKITKRGQNVTFRCDPISEHNRLYWYRQTLGQGPEFLTYFQNEAQLEKSRLLSDRFSAERPKGSFSTLEIQRTEQGDSAMYLCASSKTAVVGEKLFFGSGTQLSVL.

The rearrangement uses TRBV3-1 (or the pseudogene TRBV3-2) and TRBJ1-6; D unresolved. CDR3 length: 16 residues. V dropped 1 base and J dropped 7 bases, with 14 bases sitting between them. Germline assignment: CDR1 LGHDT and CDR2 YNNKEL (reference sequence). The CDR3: CASSQGGRGNNSPLHF. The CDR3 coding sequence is TGTGCCAGCAGCCAAGGAGGTCGGGGAAACAATTCACCCCTCCACTTT.

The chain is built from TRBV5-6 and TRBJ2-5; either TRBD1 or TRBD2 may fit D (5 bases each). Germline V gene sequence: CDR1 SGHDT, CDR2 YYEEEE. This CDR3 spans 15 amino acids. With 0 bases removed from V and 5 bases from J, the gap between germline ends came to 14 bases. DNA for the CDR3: TGTGCCAGCAGCTTGGATGTGGGGCGCGGGGAGACCCAGTACTTC. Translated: CASSLDVGRGETQYF. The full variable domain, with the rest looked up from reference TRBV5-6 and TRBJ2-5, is DAGVTQSPTHLIKTRGQQVTLRCSPKSGHDTVSWYQQALGQGPQFIFQYYEEEERQRGNFPDRFSGHQFPNYSSELNVNALLLGDSALYLCASSLDVGRGETQYFGPGTRLLVL.

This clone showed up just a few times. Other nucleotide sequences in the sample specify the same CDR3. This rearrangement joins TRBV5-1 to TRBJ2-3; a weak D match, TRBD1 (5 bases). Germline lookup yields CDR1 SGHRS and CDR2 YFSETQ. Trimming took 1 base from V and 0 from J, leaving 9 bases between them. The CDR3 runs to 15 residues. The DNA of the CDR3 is TGCGCCAGCAGCTTGAGGGGAACTAGCACAGATACGCAGTATTTT. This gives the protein CASSLRGTSTDTQYF.

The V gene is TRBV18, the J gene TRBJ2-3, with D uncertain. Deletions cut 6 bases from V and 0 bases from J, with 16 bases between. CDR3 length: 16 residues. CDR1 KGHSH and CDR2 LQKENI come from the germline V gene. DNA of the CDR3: TGTGCCAGCTCCCCCCGGAGAGCATATAGCACAGATACGCAGTATTTT. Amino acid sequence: CASSPRRAYSTDTQYF.

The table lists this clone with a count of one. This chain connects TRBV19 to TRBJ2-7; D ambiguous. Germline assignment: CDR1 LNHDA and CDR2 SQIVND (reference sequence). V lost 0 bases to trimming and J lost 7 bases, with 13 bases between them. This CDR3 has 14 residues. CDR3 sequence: CASSIDPSSDEQYF. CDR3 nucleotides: TGTGCCAGTAGTATAGACCCATCTTCCGATGAGCAGTACTTC.

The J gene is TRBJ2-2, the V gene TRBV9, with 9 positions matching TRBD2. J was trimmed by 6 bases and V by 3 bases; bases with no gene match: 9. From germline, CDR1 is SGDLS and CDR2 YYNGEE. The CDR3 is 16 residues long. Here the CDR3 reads CASSALWTSAPGELFF. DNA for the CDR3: TGTGCCAGCAGCGCCCTTTGGACTAGCGCCCCCGGGGAGCTGTTTTTT.